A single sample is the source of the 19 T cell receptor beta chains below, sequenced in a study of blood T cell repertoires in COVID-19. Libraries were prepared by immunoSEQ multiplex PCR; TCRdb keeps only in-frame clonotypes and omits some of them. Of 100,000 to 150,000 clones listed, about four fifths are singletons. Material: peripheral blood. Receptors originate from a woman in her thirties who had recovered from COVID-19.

The CDR3: CASSLTRDRGSGNTIYF. In nucleotides, the CDR3 is TGTGCCAGCAGCCTAACCCGGGACAGGGGTTCAGGAAACACCATATATTTT. This chain uses TRBV11-2 with TRBJ1-3, with 10 bases matching TRBD1. CDR3 size: 17 residues. Trimming removed 5 bases from V and 4 bases from J; junction bases left unmatched: 11. Germline V gives CDR1 SGHAT, CDR2 FQNNGV.

CDR3 region: CASSYAGTANEKLFF. The CDR3 DNA reads as TGTGCCAGCAGTTACGCCGGGACAGCGAATGAAAAACTGTTTTTT. The chain is built from TRBV6-5 and TRBJ1-4, with 7 positions matching TRBD1. With 2 bases clipped from V and 5 bases from J, the junction kept 5 bases outside the gene matches. CDR1 and CDR2 (germline): MNHEY, SVGAGI. CDR3 size: 15 residues.

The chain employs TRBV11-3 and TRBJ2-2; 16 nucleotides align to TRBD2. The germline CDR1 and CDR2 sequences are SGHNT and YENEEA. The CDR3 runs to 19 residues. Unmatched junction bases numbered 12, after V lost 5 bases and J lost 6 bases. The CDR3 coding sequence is TGTGCCAGCAGCCTCGGGACTAGCGGGAGGGCCGGACTGGCCGGGGAGCTGTTTTTT. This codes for CASSLGTSGRAGLAGELFF.

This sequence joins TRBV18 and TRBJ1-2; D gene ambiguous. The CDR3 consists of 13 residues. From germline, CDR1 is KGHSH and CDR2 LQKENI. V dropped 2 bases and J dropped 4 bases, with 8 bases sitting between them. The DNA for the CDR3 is TGTGCCAGCTCACCAGACACTCTCTATGGCTACACCTTC. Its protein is CASSPDTLYGYTF.

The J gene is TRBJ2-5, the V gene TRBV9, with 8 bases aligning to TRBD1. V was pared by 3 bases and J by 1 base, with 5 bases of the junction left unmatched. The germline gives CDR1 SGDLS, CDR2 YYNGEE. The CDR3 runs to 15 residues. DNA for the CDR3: TGTGCCAGCAGCGGCCAGGGGGCTTTCCAAGAGACCCAGTACTTC. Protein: CASSGQGAFQETQYF.

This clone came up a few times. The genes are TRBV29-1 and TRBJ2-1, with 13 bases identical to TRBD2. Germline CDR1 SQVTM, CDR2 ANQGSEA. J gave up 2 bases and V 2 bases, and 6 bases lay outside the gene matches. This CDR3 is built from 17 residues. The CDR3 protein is CSVESFGLAGAYNEQFF. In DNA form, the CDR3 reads TGCAGCGTTGAAAGTTTCGGACTAGCGGGGGCCTACAATGAGCAGTTCTTC.

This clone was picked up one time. The CDR3 DNA follows: TGTGCCAGTAGTATGGCGGGGACCAACTATGGCTACACCTTC. Translated: CASSMAGTNYGYTF. V gene TRBV19 combines with J gene TRBJ1-2; the D gene is possibly TRBD1 (5 bases). V was trimmed by 3 bases and J by 2 bases, leaving 10 bases between them. Germline V gives CDR1 LNHDA, CDR2 SQIVND (reference sequence). The CDR3 is 14 amino acids.

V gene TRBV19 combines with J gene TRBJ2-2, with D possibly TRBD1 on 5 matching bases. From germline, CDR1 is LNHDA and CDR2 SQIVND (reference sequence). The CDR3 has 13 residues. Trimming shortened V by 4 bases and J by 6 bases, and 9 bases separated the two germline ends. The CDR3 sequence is CASSTGLSGELFF. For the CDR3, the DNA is TGTGCCAGTAGTACAGGGCTGTCCGGGGAGCTGTTTTTT.

The CDR3 DNA is TGTGCCAGCAGCATTGAGGGACAGGGAAGCACAGATACGCAGTATTTT. Its protein is CASSIEGQGSTDTQYF. The chain is built from TRBV21-1 and TRBJ2-3; the D call TRBD1 from the table was never checked on the DNA. TRBV21-1 is a recognized pseudogene. CDR3 length equals 16 residues.

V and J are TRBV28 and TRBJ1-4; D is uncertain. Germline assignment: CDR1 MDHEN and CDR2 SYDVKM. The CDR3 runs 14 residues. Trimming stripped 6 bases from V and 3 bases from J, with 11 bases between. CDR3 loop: CASSHSPANEKLFF. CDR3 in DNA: TGTGCCAGCAGCCACTCCCCCGCTAATGAAAAACTGTTTTTT.

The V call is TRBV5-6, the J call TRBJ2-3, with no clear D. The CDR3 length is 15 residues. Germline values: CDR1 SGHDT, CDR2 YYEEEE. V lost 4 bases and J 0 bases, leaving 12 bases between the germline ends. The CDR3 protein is CASSTLPTSTDTQYF. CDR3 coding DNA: TGTGCCAGCAGCACCTTACCTACTAGCACAGATACGCAGTATTTT.

CDR3 sequence: CASSGTGGGGNIQYF. The CDR3 DNA is TGTGCCAGTAGCGGAACAGGGGGCGGAGGAAACATTCAGTACTTC. This chain uses TRBV19 with TRBJ2-4; 9 positions match TRBD1. The CDR3 is made up of 15 amino acids. The V gene end was trimmed by 6 bases and the J gene end by 6 bases; junction bases not matched to a gene: 9. Germline CDR1 reads LNHDA; CDR2 reads SQIVND (reference sequence).

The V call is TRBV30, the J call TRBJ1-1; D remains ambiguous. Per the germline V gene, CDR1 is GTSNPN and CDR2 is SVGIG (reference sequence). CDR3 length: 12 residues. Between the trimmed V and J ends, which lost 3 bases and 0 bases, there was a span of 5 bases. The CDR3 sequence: CAWRQMNTEAFF. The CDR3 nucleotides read TGTGCCTGGAGACAGATGAACACTGAAGCTTTCTTT.

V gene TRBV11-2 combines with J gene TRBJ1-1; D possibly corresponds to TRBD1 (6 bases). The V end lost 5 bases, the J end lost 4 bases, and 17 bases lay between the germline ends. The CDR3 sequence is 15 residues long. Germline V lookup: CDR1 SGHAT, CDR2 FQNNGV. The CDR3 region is CASSDRRGLSTEAFF. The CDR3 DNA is TGTGCCAGCAGCGACCGCAGGGGATTAAGCACTGAAGCTTTCTTT.

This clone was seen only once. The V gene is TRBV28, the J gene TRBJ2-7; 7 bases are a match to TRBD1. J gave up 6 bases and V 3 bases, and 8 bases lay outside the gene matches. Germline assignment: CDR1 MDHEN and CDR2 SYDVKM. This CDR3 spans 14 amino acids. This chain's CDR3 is CASSFTGVGSEQYF. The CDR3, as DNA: TGTGCCAGCAGTTTTACAGGGGTTGGCAGCGAGCAGTACTTC.

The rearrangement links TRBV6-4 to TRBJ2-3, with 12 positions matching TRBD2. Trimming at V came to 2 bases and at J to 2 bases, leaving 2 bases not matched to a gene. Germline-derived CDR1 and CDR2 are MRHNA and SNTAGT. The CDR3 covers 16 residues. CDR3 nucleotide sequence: TGTGCCAGCAGTGACCTAGCGGGGGGGCCCACAGATACGCAGTATTTT. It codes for CASSDLAGGPTDTQYF.

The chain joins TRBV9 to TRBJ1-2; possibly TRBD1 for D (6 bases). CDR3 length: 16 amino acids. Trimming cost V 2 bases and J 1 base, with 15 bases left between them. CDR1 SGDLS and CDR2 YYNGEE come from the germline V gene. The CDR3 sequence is CASSVDRIRVNYGYTF. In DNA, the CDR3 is TGTGCCAGCAGCGTGGACAGAATTAGGGTTAACTATGGCTACACCTTC.

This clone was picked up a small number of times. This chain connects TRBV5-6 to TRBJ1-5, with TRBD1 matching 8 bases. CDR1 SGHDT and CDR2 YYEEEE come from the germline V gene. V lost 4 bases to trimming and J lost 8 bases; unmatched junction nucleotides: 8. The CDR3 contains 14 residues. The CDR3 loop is CASSPGTGKKPQHF. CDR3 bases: TGTGCCAGCAGCCCAGGGACAGGCAAAAAGCCCCAGCATTTT.

CDR3 residues: CASSLGPKVFF. Written as DNA, the CDR3 is TGTGCCAGCAGTTTGGGCCCAAAGGTGTTCTTC. The rearrangement joins TRBV12-3 or TRBV12-4 to TRBJ2-1, with D unclear. V lost 3 bases and J 15 bases, leaving 12 bases between the germline ends. The CDR3 runs to 11 residues.